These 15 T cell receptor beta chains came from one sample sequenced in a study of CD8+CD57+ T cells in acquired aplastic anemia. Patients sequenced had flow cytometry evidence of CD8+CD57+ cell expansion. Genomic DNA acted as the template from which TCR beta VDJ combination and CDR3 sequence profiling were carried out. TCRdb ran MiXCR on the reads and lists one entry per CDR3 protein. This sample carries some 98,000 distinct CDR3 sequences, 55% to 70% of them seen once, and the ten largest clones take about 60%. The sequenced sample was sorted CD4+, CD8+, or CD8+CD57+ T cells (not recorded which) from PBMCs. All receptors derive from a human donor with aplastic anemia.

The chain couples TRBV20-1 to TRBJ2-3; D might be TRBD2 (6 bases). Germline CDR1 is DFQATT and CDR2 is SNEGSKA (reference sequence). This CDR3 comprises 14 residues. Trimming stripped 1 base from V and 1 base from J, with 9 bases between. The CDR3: CSARGPSGTDTQYF. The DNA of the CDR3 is TGCAGTGCTAGAGGACCTAGCGGCACAGATACGCAGTATTTT.

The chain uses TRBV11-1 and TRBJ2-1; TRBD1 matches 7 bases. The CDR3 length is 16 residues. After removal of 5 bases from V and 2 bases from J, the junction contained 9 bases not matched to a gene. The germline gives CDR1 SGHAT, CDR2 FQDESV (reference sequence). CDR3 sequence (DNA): TGTGCCAGCAGCCCTATCCGACAGGGCGCCTACAATGAGCAGTTCTTC. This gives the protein CASSPIRQGAYNEQFF.

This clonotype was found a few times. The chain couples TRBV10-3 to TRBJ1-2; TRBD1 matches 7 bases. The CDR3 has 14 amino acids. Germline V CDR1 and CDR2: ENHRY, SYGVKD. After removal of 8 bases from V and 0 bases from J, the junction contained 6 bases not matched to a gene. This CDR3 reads CAIEGAGANYGYTF. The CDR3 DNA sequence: TGTGCCATCGAGGGGGCAGGGGCTAACTATGGCTACACCTTC.

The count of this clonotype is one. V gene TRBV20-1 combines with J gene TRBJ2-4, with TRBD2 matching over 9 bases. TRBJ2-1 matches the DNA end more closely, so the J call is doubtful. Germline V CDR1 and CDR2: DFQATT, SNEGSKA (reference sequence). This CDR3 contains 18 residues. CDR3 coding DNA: TGCAGTGCTAGAGATCCCCCCGTTAGCGGGAGCCACTACAATGAGCAGTTCTTC. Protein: CSARDPPVSGSHYNEQFF.

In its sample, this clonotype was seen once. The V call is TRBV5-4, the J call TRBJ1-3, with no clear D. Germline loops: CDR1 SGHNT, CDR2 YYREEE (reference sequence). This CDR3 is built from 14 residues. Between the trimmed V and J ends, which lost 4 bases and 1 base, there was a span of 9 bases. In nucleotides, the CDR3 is TGTGCCAGCAGCCCCGCCGGATCTGGAAACACCATATATTTT. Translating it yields CASSPAGSGNTIYF.

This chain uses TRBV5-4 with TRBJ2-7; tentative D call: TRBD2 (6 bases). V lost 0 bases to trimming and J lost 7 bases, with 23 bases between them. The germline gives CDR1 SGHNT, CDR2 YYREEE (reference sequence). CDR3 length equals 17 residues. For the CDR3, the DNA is TGTGCCAGCAGCTTGGGTCTAGCGAGTACCCTATCGAGGGAGCAGTACTTC. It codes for CASSLGLASTLSREQYF.

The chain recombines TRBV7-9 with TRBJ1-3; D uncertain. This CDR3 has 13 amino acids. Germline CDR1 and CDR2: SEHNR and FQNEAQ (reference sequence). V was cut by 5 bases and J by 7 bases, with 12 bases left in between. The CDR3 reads CASSPGRWNTIYF. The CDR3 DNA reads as TGTGCCAGCAGCCCCGGCCGGTGGAACACCATATATTTT. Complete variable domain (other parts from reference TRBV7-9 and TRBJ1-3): DTGVSQNPRHKITKRGQNVTFRCDPISEHNRLYWYRQTLGQGPEFLTYFQNEAQLEKSRLLSDRFSAERPKGSFSTLEIQRTEQGDSAMYLCASSPGRWNTIYFGEGSWLTVV.

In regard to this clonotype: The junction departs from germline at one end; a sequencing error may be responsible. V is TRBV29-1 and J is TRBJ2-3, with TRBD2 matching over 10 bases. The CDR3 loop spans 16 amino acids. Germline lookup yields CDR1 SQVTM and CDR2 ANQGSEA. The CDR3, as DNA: TGCAGCGCAACAGGGGGAGCTAGCGGGAGCACAGATACACAGTATTTT. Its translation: CSATGGASGSTDTQYF.

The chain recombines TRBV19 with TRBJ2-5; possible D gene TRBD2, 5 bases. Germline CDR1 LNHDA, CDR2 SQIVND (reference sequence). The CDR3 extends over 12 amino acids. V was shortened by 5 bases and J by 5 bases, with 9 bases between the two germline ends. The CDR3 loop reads CASSEGRETQYF. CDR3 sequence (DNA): TGTGCCAGTAGTGAGGGCCGGGAGACCCAGTACTTC.

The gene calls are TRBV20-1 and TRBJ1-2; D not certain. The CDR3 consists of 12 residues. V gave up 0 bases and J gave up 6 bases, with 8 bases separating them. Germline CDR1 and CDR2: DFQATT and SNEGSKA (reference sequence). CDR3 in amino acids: CSARDRIDGYTF. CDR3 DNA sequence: TGCAGTGCTAGAGATCGGATCGATGGCTACACCTTC.

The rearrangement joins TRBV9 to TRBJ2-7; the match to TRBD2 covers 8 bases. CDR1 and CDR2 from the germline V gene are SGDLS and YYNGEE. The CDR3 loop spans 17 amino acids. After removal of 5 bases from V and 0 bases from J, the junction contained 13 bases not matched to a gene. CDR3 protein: CASSAWIERGLSYEQYF. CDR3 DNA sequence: TGTGCCAGCAGTGCCTGGATCGAGCGGGGGCTCTCCTACGAGCAGTACTTC.

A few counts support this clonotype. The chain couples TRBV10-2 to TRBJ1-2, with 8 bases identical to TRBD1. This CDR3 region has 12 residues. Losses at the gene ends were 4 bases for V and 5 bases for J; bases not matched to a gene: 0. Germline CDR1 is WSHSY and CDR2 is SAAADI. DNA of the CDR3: TGCGCCAGCAGTGGACAGGGGTATGGCTACACCTTC. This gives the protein CASSGQGYGYTF.

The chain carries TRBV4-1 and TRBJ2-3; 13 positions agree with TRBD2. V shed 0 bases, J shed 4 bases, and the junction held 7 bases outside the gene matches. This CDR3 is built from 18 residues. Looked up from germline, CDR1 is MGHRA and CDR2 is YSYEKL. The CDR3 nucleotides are TGCGCCAGCAGCCAAGATCATGGACTAGCGGGAGAGGCAGATACGCAGTATTTT. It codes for CASSQDHGLAGEADTQYF.

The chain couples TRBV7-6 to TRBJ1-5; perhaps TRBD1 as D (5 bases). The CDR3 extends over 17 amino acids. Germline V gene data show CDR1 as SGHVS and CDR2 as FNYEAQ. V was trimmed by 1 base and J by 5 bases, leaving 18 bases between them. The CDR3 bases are TGTGCCAGCAGCTTAGTTGGGGGAGGAGCCGACGATCAGCCCCAGCATTTT. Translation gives CASSLVGGGADDQPQHF. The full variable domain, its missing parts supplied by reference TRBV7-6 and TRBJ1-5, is GAGVSQSPRYKVTKRGQDVALRCDPISGHVSLYWYRQALGQGPEFLTYFNYEAQQDKSGLPNDRFSAERPEGSISTLTIQRTEQRDSAMYRCASSLVGGGADDQPQHFGDGTRLSIL.

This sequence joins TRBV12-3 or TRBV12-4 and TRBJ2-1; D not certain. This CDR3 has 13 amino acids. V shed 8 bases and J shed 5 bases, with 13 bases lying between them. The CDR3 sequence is CASPPLGNNEQFF. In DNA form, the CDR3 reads TGTGCCAGCCCTCCTCTGGGTAACAATGAGCAGTTCTTC.